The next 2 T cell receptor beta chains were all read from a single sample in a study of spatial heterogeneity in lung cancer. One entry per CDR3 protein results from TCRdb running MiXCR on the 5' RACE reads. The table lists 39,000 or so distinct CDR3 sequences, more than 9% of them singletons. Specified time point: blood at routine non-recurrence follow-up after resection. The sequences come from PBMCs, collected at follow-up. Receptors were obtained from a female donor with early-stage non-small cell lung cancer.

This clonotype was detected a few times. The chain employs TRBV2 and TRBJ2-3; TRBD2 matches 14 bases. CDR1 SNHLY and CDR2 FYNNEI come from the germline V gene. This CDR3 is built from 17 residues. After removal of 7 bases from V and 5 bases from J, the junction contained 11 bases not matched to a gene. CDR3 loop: CASTEDWTSGGIDTQYF. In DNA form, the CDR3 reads TGTGCCAGCACCGAAGACTGGACTAGCGGGGGGATAGATACGCAGTATTTT.

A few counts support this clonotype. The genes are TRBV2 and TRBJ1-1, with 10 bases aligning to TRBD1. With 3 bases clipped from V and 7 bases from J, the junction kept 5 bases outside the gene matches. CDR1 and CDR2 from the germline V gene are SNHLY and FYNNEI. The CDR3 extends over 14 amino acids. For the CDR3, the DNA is TGTGCCAGCAGTGATGACAGGGGGCGCCTTGAAGCTTTCTTT. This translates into CASSDDRGRLEAFF.